The T cell receptor beta chain described here comes from a study of shared clonotypes between healthy human individuals. An even split of each subset's genomic DNA across several immunoSEQ plates was performed. Per the original data handling: Quality scores were absent from the junction-only immunoSEQ sequences, so filtering differed. Clones were sequenced by immunoSEQ multiplex PCR, and TCRdb holds only the in-frame ones, with some missing. V and J calls plus clone size are reproduced from that table; the DNA served to infer D and trimming. The sample lists nearly 1 million clones, approximately 80% occurring once. Overall study results and limits: The low donor count limited represented genetic and exposure-history diversity.

Germline-derived CDR1 and CDR2 are SGDLS and YYNGEE. The V and J ends lost 0 bases and 8 bases, in that order; junction bases with no gene match: 8. The CDR3 runs to 15 residues. In the case of this clone: Its antigen remains unidentified.

The rearrangement links TRBV9 to TRBJ2-1; TRBD2 agrees at 7 bases. This clonotype was sampled from a man aged 18 to 30 in good health. Sequencing used memory CD4+ T cells sorted from blood. Indicated subset: CD45RA-negative fraction. The chain's CDR3 is CASSVVGEGKDEQFF. CDR3 bases: TGTGCCAGCAGCGTAGTGGGGGAGGGGAAAGATGAGCAGTTCTTC.